The next 27 T cell receptor beta chains were all read from a single sample in a study of T-cell reconstitution after alpha-beta-depleted transplantation in children. This sample's TCRbeta library carried unique molecular identifier barcodes. TCRdb ran MiXCR on the PCR reads and lists one entry per CDR3 protein. In the table there are roughly 610,000 distinct CDR3 sequences, about 10% of which are singletons. The sequencing used PBMCs from the stem cell graft donor, collected from the stem cell graft. Receptor source: a human donor who donated a stem cell graft to a child with acute myeloid leukemia.

The gene calls are TRBV29-1 and TRBJ2-1; D is ambiguous. This CDR3 is 13 amino acids long. The ends were cut back, 4 bases at V and 6 bases at J, with 13 bases in the middle. Germline V gene sequence: CDR1 SQVTM, CDR2 ANQGSEA. The CDR3 loop is CSVVKDPVNEQFF. CDR3 coding DNA: TGCAGCGTTGTAAAGGACCCGGTCAATGAGCAGTTCTTC.

This chain uses TRBV2 with TRBJ2-2; unclear D gene. Deletions cut 4 bases from V and 4 bases from J, with 13 bases between. CDR1 and CDR2 from the germline V gene are SNHLY and FYNNEI. The CDR3 is made up of 15 amino acids. CDR3 DNA: TGTGCCAGCAGTGTTGAGAAGTTCGTCACCGGGGAGCTGTTTTTT. Its protein product is CASSVEKFVTGELFF.

This clonotype was detected ten times or more. The chain links TRBV12-3 or TRBV12-4 to TRBJ2-1, with D tentatively TRBD1 or TRBD2 (5 bases each). The CDR3 runs 15 residues. Trimming took off 7 bases at V and 2 bases at J, with 15 bases between the two ends. The CDR3, as DNA: TGTGCCAGCAAAGGAACGGGGCCCCCCTACAATGAGCAGTTCTTC. Protein sequence: CASKGTGPPYNEQFF.

This clonotype appeared many times. The chain employs TRBV7-3 and TRBJ2-1; TRBD2 aligns across 10 bases. CDR3 size: 16 residues. The V segment lost 5 bases and the J segment 0 bases; nucleotides outside the gene matches: 4. From germline, CDR1 is SGHTA and CDR2 FQGTGA. The CDR3 protein is CASSASGRGSYNEQFF. CDR3 nucleotide sequence: TGTGCCAGCAGCGCGAGCGGGAGGGGCTCCTACAATGAGCAGTTCTTC.

This clonotype has a count of ten or more. V is TRBV20-1 and J is TRBJ1-6; D is undetermined. Germline V gene data show CDR1 as DFQATT and CDR2 as SNEGSKA (reference sequence). The CDR3 totals 13 residues. The V gene lost 7 bases and the J gene lost 0 bases, with 7 bases spanning the gap. The DNA of the CDR3 is TGCAGTGGGATGGGCTCCTATAATTCACCCCTCCACTTT. Protein product: CSGMGSYNSPLHF.

This clonotype came up a few times. The CDR3 DNA follows: TGTGCCAGCAGCCACCGGACAGGCCTTGGGGAAACCCAGTACTTC. This sequence encodes CASSHRTGLGETQYF. This rearrangement joins TRBV7-8 to TRBJ2-5; 7 bases align to TRBD1. The V gene's germline CDR1 is SGHVS and CDR2 FQNEAQ. J was trimmed by 8 bases and V by 5 bases; bases with no gene match: 14. The CDR3 extends over 15 amino acids.

This clonotype has only a few counts. Here the CDR3 reads CASSLSGSGETQYF. In nucleotides, the CDR3 is TGTGCCAGCAGCCTTAGCGGGAGCGGTGAGACCCAGTACTTC. The rearrangement joins TRBV12-3 or TRBV12-4 to TRBJ2-5, with TRBD2 matching 9 bases. This CDR3 comprises 14 residues. Losses at the gene ends were 6 bases for V and 5 bases for J; bases not matched to a gene: 7.

The chain combines TRBV29-1 with TRBJ2-1; D perhaps matches TRBD1 (5 bases). Germline lookup yields CDR1 SQVTM and CDR2 ANQGSEA. Trimming removed 4 bases at V and 0 bases at J, with 16 bases between. There are 16 residues in the CDR3. The CDR3 coding sequence is TGCAGCGTTGTTTTTCTCAGGGTCCGCTCCTACAATGAGCAGTTCTTC. Protein product: CSVVFLRVRSYNEQFF.

At least ten counts were recorded for this clonotype. The chain links TRBV7-2 to TRBJ2-3, with 9 bases lining up with TRBD2. The length of the CDR3 is 14 residues. Germline V gives CDR1 SGHTA, CDR2 FQGNSA. The trim removed 5 bases at V and 4 bases at J, leaving 4 bases unmatched. CDR3 loop: CASSQTSGPDTQYF. The CDR3 DNA follows: TGTGCCAGCAGCCAGACTAGCGGACCAGATACGCAGTATTTT.

The chain employs TRBV6-4 and TRBJ1-3, with D tentatively TRBD1 (5 bases). The CDR3 sequence is 15 residues long. Trimming shortened V by 6 bases and J by 0 bases, and 12 bases separated the two germline ends. Germline values: CDR1 MRHNA, CDR2 SNTAGT. The CDR3 region has the DNA TGTGCCAGCAGGCCCCCAGGGAGCTCTGGAAACACCATATATTTT. It translates to CASRPPGSSGNTIYF.

This clonotype was counted ten times or more. V usage is TRBV20-1 and J usage is TRBJ2-7; possible D gene TRBD2, 6 bases. Between the trimmed V and J ends, which lost 2 bases and 9 bases, there was a span of 17 bases. CDR1 is DFQATT and CDR2 is SNEGSKA in the germline V gene (reference sequence). The CDR3 consists of 13 residues. The DNA for the CDR3 is TGCAGTGCTAGACCCGGGACTCCTAGGGCGCAGTACTTC. This encodes CSARPGTPRAQYF.

This clonotype was picked up a small number of times. The rearrangement uses TRBV4-3 and TRBJ1-3, with a possible D match to TRBD1 (5 bases). Germline assignment: CDR1 LGHNA and CDR2 YSLEER. Trimming cost V 0 bases and J 0 bases, with 9 bases left between them. CDR3 length: 16 amino acids. CDR3 residues: CASSQDVTVSGNTIYF. As DNA, the CDR3 is TGCGCCAGCAGCCAAGATGTGACAGTCTCTGGAAACACCATATATTTT.

The chain has TRBV28 and TRBJ2-7; TRBD2 agrees at 9 bases. CDR1 and CDR2 from the germline V gene are MDHEN and SYDVKM. This CDR3 contains 15 residues. The junction had 10 bases not matched to a gene; V was cut back by 10 bases and J by 0 bases. For the CDR3, the DNA is TGTGCCACCAAACGGGCTAGCGGGATCTCCTACGAGCAGTACTTC. It codes for CATKRASGISYEQYF.

The chain couples TRBV12-3 or TRBV12-4 to TRBJ2-3; a possible D gene is TRBD2 (5 bases). This CDR3 has 16 amino acids. The ends were cut back, 4 bases at V and 2 bases at J, with 16 bases in the middle. The CDR3 here is CASSSRSTTSTDTQYF. As DNA, the CDR3 is TGTGCCAGCAGTTCACGCTCGACTACCTCCACAGATACGCAGTATTTT.

This clonotype was detected many times. The V call is TRBV24-1, the J call TRBJ2-2; 10 bases are shared with TRBD2. V shed 3 bases and J 1 base; nucleotides not matched to a gene: 13. Germline loops: CDR1 KGHDR, CDR2 SFDVKD. This CDR3 has 20 amino acids. The CDR3 DNA follows: TGTGCCACCAGTGATCCCGGCGGGCTAGCGGGAGCCTGGAACACCGGGGAGCTGTTTTTT. Translated, it gives CATSDPGGLAGAWNTGELFF.

The chain has TRBV7-4 and TRBJ2-1, with 10 bases identical to TRBD2. V lost 4 bases, J lost 4 bases, and 10 bases stayed unmatched. The CDR3 has 17 residues. CDR1 is SGHVT, CDR2 SQSDAQ, per germline. CDR3 in amino acids: CASSYNQRTSGYNEQFF. In DNA form, the CDR3 reads TGTGCCAGCAGCTATAACCAGAGGACTAGCGGTTACAATGAGCAGTTCTTC.

This clonotype has just a few counts. The chain joins TRBV5-1 to TRBJ2-7, with 14 bases aligning to TRBD2. V shed 3 bases, J shed 3 bases, and the junction held 11 bases outside the gene matches. The CDR3 consists of 18 residues. Germline CDR1 reads SGHRS; CDR2 reads YFSETQ. This chain's CDR3 is CASSSGTSGRATSYEQYF. DNA for the CDR3: TGCGCCAGCAGCTCTGGGACTAGCGGGAGAGCAACCAGCTACGAGCAGTACTTC.

This chain links TRBV13 with TRBJ2-5, with 8 bases lining up with TRBD2. In germline, CDR1 is PRHDT, CDR2 FYEKMQ (reference sequence). The CDR3 loop spans 17 amino acids. Trimming took 2 bases from V and 6 from J; bases not matched to a gene: 14. CDR3 in amino acids: CASSLMSGGAPPQTQYF. The CDR3 bases are TGTGCCAGCAGCTTAATGTCGGGAGGGGCCCCACCCCAGACCCAGTACTTC.

This sequence joins TRBV5-1 and TRBJ2-3; a weak D match, TRBD2 (5 bases). The CDR3 contains 16 residues. Germline assignment: CDR1 SGHRS and CDR2 YFSETQ. The V and J ends lost 4 bases and 0 bases respectively, with 15 bases between them. CDR3 sequence reads: CASSSLRGMSTDTQYF. In DNA, the CDR3 is TGCGCCAGCAGCAGTCTCCGGGGAATGAGCACAGATACGCAGTATTTT.

This clonotype was seen ten or more times. V and J are TRBV20-1 and TRBJ2-1, with 9 nucleotides matching TRBD2. CDR3 size: 14 residues. V trimming: 4 bases; J trimming: 8 bases; junction bases outside the gene matches: 9. CDR1 is DFQATT, CDR2 SNEGSKA, per germline (reference sequence). In DNA, the CDR3 is TGCAGTGCTAAAATAGCGGGAGAGGGCTATGAGCAGTTCTTC. Its translation is CSAKIAGEGYEQFF.

This clonotype has only a few counts. This rearrangement joins TRBV6-1 to TRBJ2-7; 11 bases map to TRBD2. The germline V gene encodes CDR1 MNHNS and CDR2 SASEGT. This CDR3 is 14 amino acids long. V was pared by 8 bases and J by 2 bases, with 5 bases of the junction left unmatched. CDR3 region: CASRPLAGAYEQYF. The DNA of the CDR3 is TGTGCCAGCCGACCACTAGCGGGGGCCTACGAGCAGTACTTC.

This clonotype was seen a single time. V gene TRBV20-1 combines with J gene TRBJ2-2; 7 bases align to TRBD2. The length of the CDR3 is 16 residues. In germline, CDR1 is DFQATT, CDR2 SNEGSKA (reference sequence). The V gene end was trimmed by 1 base and the J gene end by 2 bases; junction bases not matched to a gene: 7. CDR3: CSARGAGALNTGELFF. The CDR3 nucleotides are TGCAGTGCTAGAGGGGCGGGAGCCCTAAACACCGGGGAGCTGTTTTTT.

This clonotype was seen many times. The gene calls are TRBV7-3 and TRBJ2-3; D call uncertain. Germline CDR1 SGHTA, CDR2 FQGTGA. V lost 5 bases and J 10 bases, leaving 25 bases between the germline ends. This CDR3 has 16 amino acids. In DNA form, the CDR3 reads TGTGCCAGCAGCCCACTACTGGGCCTTAGTGAGGTACCGCAGTATTTT. Translation gives CASSPLLGLSEVPQYF.

The rearrangement links TRBV29-1 to TRBJ1-1, with no clear D. Trimming stripped 4 bases from V and 1 base from J, with 7 bases between. Germline V gene sequence: CDR1 SQVTM, CDR2 ANQGSEA. The length of the CDR3 is 12 residues. The CDR3 region has the DNA TGCAGCGTTGCCGCTGGGAACACTGAAGCTTTCTTT. This sequence encodes CSVAAGNTEAFF. The full variable domain, in which reference TRBV29-1 and TRBJ1-1 provide the parts outside the CDR3, is SAVISQKPSRDICQRGTSLTIQCQVDSQVTMMFWYRQQPGQSLTLIATANQGSEATYESGFVIDKFPISRPNLTFSTLTVSNMSPEDSSIYLCSVAAGNTEAFFGQGTRLTVV.

This chain connects TRBV5-1 to TRBJ2-1; 7 bases fit TRBD2. V trimming: 0 bases; J trimming: 11 bases; junction bases outside the gene matches: 8. The CDR3 extends over 14 amino acids. Germline-derived CDR1 and CDR2 are SGHRS and YFSETQ. In DNA form, the CDR3 reads TGCGCCAGCAGCTTGGTGAGCGGGGATTCGAAGCAGTTCTTC. Translating gives CASSLVSGDSKQFF.

The CDR3 DNA sequence: TGTGCCAGCAGCTTCCTACGGGACAGGGGAAATGAGCAGTTCTTC. It is translated as CASSFLRDRGNEQFF. The chain uses TRBV7-9 and TRBJ2-1; 10 bases fit TRBD1. The germline V gene encodes CDR1 SEHNR and CDR2 FQNEAQ (reference sequence). CDR3 length: 15 amino acids. The V segment lost 3 bases and the J segment 7 bases; nucleotides outside the gene matches: 6. The complete variable domain, with remaining parts taken from reference TRBV7-9 and TRBJ2-1, reads DTGVSQNPRHKITKRGQNVTFRCDPISEHNRLYWYRQTLGQGPEFLTYFQNEAQLEKSRLLSDRFSAERPKGSFSTLEIQRTEQGDSAMYLCASSFLRDRGNEQFFGPGTRLTVL.

CDR3 nucleotides: TGTGCCAGCAGCCAAGGGGGACTGCAGTACTTC. This encodes CASSQGGLQYF. The V gene is TRBV4-2, the J gene TRBJ2-4, with a weak D call TRBD2 (6 bases). The CDR3 loop spans 11 amino acids. The V gene lost 1 base and the J gene lost 13 bases, with 8 bases spanning the gap. Germline CDR1 and CDR2: LGHNA and YNFKEQ.